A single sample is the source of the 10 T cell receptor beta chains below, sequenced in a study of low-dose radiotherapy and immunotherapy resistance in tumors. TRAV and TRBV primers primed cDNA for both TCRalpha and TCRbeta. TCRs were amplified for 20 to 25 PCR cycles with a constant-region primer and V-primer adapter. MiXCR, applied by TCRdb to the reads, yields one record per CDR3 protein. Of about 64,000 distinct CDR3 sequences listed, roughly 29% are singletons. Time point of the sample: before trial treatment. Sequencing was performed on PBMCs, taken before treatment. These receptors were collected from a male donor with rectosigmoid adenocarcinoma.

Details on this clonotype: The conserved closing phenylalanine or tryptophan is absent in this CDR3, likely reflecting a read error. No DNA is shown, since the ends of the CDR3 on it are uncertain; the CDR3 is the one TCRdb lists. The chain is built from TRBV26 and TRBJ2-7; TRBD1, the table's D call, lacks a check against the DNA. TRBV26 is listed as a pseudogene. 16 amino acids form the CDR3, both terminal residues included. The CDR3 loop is CASSSPQGGTFYEPYY.

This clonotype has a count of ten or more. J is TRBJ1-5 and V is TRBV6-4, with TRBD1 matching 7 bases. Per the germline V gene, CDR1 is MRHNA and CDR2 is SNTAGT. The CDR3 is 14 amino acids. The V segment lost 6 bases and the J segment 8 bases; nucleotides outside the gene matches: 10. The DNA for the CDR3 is TGTGCCAGCAGCCGACAGGGAGGCGAGGAGCCCCAGCATTTT. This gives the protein CASSRQGGEEPQHF.

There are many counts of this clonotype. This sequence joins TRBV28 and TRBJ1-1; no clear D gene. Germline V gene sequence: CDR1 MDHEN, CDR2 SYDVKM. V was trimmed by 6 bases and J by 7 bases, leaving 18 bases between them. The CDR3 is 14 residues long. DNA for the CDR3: TGTGCCAGCAGCCCGACTAATAGGAGGAGTGAAGCTTTCTTT. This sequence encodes CASSPTNRRSEAFF.

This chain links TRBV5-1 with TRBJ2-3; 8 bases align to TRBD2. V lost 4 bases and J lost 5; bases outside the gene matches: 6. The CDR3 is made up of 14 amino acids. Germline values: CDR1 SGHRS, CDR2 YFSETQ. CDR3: CASSLSAGGDTQYF. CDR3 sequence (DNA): TGCGCCAGCAGCCTCTCGGCGGGAGGAGATACGCAGTATTTT.

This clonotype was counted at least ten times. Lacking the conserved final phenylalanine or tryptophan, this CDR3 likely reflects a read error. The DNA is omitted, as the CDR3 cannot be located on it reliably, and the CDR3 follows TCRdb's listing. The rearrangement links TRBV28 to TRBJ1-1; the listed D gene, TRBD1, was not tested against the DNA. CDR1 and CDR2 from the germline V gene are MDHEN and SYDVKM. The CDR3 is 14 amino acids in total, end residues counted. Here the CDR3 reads CASAPQGRNTEAFL.

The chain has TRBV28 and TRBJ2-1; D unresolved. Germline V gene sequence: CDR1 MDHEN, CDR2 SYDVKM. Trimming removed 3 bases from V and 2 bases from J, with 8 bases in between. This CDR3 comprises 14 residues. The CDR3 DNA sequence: TGTGCCAGCAGTTTTATGGGTACCTACAATGAGCAGTTCTTC. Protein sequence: CASSFMGTYNEQFF.

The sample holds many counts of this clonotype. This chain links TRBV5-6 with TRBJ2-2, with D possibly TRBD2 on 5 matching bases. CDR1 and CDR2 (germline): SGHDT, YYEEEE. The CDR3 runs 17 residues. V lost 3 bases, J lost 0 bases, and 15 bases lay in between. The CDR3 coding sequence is TGTGCCAGCAGCTCGACAAGACGGCGGGCGAACACCGGGGAGCTGTTTTTT. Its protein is CASSSTRRRANTGELFF.

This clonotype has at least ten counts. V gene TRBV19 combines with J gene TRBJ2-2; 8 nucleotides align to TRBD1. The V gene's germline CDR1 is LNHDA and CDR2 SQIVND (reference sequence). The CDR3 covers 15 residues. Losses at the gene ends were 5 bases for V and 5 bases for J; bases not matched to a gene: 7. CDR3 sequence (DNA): TGTGCCAGTAGTCTTGGACAGGGAAGGACCGGGGAGCTGTTTTTT. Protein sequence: CASSLGQGRTGELFF.

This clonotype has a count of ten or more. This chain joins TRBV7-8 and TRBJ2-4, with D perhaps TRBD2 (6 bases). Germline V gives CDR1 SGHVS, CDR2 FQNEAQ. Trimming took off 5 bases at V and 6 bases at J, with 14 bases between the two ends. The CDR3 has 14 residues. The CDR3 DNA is TGTGCCAGCAGCCCCGGGGGAAGGGGAAACATTCAGTACTTC. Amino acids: CASSPGGRGNIQYF. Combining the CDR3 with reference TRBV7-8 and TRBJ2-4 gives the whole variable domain GAGVSQSPRYKVAKRGQDVALRCDPISGHVSLFWYQQALGQGPEFLTYFQNEAQLDKSGLPSDRFFAERPEGSVSTLKIQRTQQEDSAVYLCASSPGGRGNIQYFGAGTRLSVL.

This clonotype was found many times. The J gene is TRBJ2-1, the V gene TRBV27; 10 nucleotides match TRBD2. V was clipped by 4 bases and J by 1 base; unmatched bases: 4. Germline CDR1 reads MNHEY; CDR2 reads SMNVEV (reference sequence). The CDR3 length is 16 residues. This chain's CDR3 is CASSSKRGGSYNEQFF. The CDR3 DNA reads TGTGCCAGCAGTTCCAAGCGGGGGGGGTCCTACAATGAGCAGTTCTTC.